Shown below are 26 T cell receptor beta chains from a single sample sequenced in a study of vaccination and CD4 T cells after COVID-19. The antigens of these receptors remain unknown. Treatment specified: roughly ten-day PBMC culture with coronavirus spike peptide pools or control peptides (ViraFEST assay). An Oncomine TCR Beta short-read assay was used to sequence the DNA from cultured CD4+ T cells. TCRdb reprocessed the PCR reads with MiXCR, giving one entry per CDR3 protein. In the table there are about 17,000 distinct CDR3 sequences, roughly 60% of which are singletons. Sample: CD4+ T cells from blood, cultured in vitro. The receptors here all came from a human donor who had recovered from COVID-19.

The chain links TRBV6-1 to TRBJ1-5; 8 nucleotides align to TRBD1. CDR3 length: 15 residues. J gave up 1 base and V 6 bases, and 5 bases lay outside the gene matches. CDR1 is MNHNS, CDR2 SASEGT, per germline. The CDR3 loop reads CASRSGGVSNQPQHF. The CDR3 DNA is TGTGCCAGCAGATCAGGGGGCGTAAGCAATCAGCCCCAGCATTTT.

Remarks on this clonotype: A read error may account for a junction end that differs from germline. The chain is built from TRBV6-1 and TRBJ1-6; the D gene is possibly TRBD1 (6 bases). This CDR3 has 15 amino acids. The V gene's germline CDR1 is MNHNS and CDR2 SASEGT. CDR3 bases: TGTGCCAGCACTGAACAGGGTGACTATAATTCACCCCTCCACTTT. Amino acid sequence: CASTEQGDYNSPLHF.

This clonotype counts as medium-sized. The rearrangement uses TRBV30 and TRBJ1-5; TRBD1 aligns across 11 bases. With 8 bases clipped from V and 7 bases from J, the junction kept 4 bases outside the gene matches. Germline V CDR1 and CDR2: GTSNPN, SVGIG (reference sequence). This CDR3 is built from 12 residues. The CDR3 DNA is TGTGCCGGGACAGGGGGGAAACAGCCCCAGCATTTT. Amino acids: CAGTGGKQPQHF.

The chain is built from TRBV10-3 and TRBJ1-5; unclear D gene. The germline V gene encodes CDR1 ENHRY and CDR2 SYGVKD. Trimming took off 8 bases at V and 5 bases at J, with 16 bases between the two ends. CDR3 length equals 14 residues. The CDR3 region has the DNA TGTGCCATCGGCTGGGGTGGGAACGATCAGCCCCAGCATTTT. Protein: CAIGWGGNDQPQHF.

The table lists this clonotype with a count of one. The chain uses TRBV25-1 and TRBJ2-5; TRBD2 aligns across 11 bases. This CDR3 comprises 14 residues. The V and J ends lost 1 base and 5 bases, in that order; junction bases with no gene match: 0. Germline CDR1 is MGHDK and CDR2 is SYGVNS. CDR3 protein: CASSESSGRETQYF. The CDR3 region has the DNA TGTGCCAGCAGTGAATCTAGCGGGAGGGAGACCCAGTACTTC. Full variable domain (remainder filled in from reference TRBV25-1 and TRBJ2-5): EADIYQTPRYLVIGTGKKITLECSQTMGHDKMYWYQQDPGMELHLIHYSYGVNSTEKGDLSSESTVSRIRTEHFPLTLESARPSHTSQYLCASSESSGRETQYFGPGTRLLVL.

The genes are TRBV19 and TRBJ1-5, with unresolved D. Trimming took 0 bases from V and 2 from J, leaving 11 bases between them. Germline CDR1 reads LNHDA; CDR2 reads SQIVND (reference sequence). This CDR3 spans 16 amino acids. The CDR3 protein is CASSIEAGSGNQPQHF. The CDR3 coding sequence is TGTGCCAGTAGTATAGAGGCAGGATCGGGCAATCAGCCCCAGCATTTT.

The chain recombines TRBV6-5 with TRBJ1-2; no reliable D call. Looked up from germline, CDR1 is MNHEY and CDR2 is SVGAGI. Trimming left V 0 bases short and J 5 bases short, with 16 bases between. The CDR3 extends over 16 amino acids. The CDR3 sequence: CASSYSKGDRTYGYTF. In DNA form, the CDR3 reads TGTGCCAGCAGTTACTCGAAGGGAGACCGAACTTATGGCTACACCTTC.

This clonotype was seen more than once but under ten times. The V gene is TRBV6-1, the J gene TRBJ1-5; unclear D gene. V dropped 10 bases and J dropped 0 bases, with 13 bases sitting between them. The CDR3 has 14 residues. The germline gives CDR1 MNHNS, CDR2 SASEGT. The CDR3 nucleotides are TGTGCCACCTGGACGGGGAATAGCAATCAGCCCCAGCATTTT. Its protein is CATWTGNSNQPQHF.

The chain recombines TRBV5-4 with TRBJ1-1; D is perhaps TRBD1 (5 bases). Trimming left V 3 bases short and J 7 bases short, with 13 bases between. Germline-derived CDR1 and CDR2 are SGHNT and YYREEE (reference sequence). This CDR3 contains 13 residues. CDR3 protein: CASSSPGRNEAFF. Here the CDR3 DNA reads TGTGCCAGCAGCTCACCGGGGCGGAATGAAGCTTTCTTT.

V gene TRBV10-3 combines with J gene TRBJ1-1, with D possibly being TRBD1 (6 bases). The V gene lost 6 bases and the J gene lost 1 base, with 6 bases spanning the gap. CDR1 is ENHRY, CDR2 SYGVKD, per germline. The CDR3 extends over 12 amino acids. In DNA form, the CDR3 reads TGTGCCATCAGGGGACAGAACACTGAAGCTTTCTTT. Translated, it gives CAIRGQNTEAFF.

This clonotype was seen a few times. The chain couples TRBV5-4 to TRBJ1-2, with no clear D. The ends were cut back, 6 bases at V and 8 bases at J, with 11 bases in the middle. The CDR3 is 11 residues long. Germline V gene sequence: CDR1 SGHNT, CDR2 YYREEE (reference sequence). In nucleotides, the CDR3 is TGTGCCAGCACCCGAGGGTCCGGCTACACCTTC. Residues: CASTRGSGYTF.

This chain uses TRBV20-1 with TRBJ1-3; 11 bases fit TRBD1. CDR1 is DFQATT and CDR2 is SNEGSKA in the germline V gene (reference sequence). The V and J ends lost 0 bases and 4 bases, in that order; junction bases with no gene match: 5. CDR3 length: 16 residues. CDR3 region: CSARDGQGARGNTIYF. The CDR3 nucleotides are TGCAGTGCTAGAGATGGACAGGGGGCGCGGGGAAACACCATATATTTT.

The chain employs TRBV20-1 and TRBJ1-6, with a tentative D call TRBD1 (5 bases). The germline V and J ends were trimmed by 0 bases and 9 bases, with 12 bases remaining between them. CDR3 length: 14 residues. From germline, CDR1 is DFQATT and CDR2 SNEGSKA (reference sequence). The CDR3 region has the DNA TGCAGTGCTAGAGATCGAGGGGCTCCTTCACCCCTCCACTTT. It codes for CSARDRGAPSPLHF.

The rearrangement joins TRBV4-1 to TRBJ1-3; D is unresolved. CDR3 length: 17 amino acids. The germline gives CDR1 MGHRA, CDR2 YSYEKL. Trimming removed 3 bases at V and 0 bases at J, with 15 bases between. CDR3 residues: CASSQQEHGFSGNTIYF. The CDR3 DNA reads as TGCGCCAGCAGCCAGCAAGAGCACGGATTCTCTGGAAACACCATATATTTT.

The chain joins TRBV7-7 to TRBJ2-1, with 10 bases identical to TRBD2. The CDR3 contains 16 residues. The J segment lost 5 bases and the V segment lost 1 base, leaving 5 bases of the junction unmatched. Germline-derived CDR1 and CDR2 are SSHAT and FNYEAQ (reference sequence). The CDR3 DNA reads TGTGCCAGCAGCTTAGGGACTAGCGGAGGTCACAATGAGCAGTTCTTC. Residues: CASSLGTSGGHNEQFF.

This clonotype was observed a few times. V is TRBV19 and J is TRBJ1-1; possible D gene TRBD1, 6 bases. Germline CDR1 reads LNHDA; CDR2 reads SQIVND (reference sequence). V lost 7 bases, J lost 6 bases, and 15 bases lay in between. The CDR3 sequence is 13 residues long. DNA for the CDR3: TGTGCCAGTACCCTTCAGTGGACAGCTGAAGCTTTCTTT. Translation: CASTLQWTAEAFF.

This clonotype was observed a handful of times. The J gene is TRBJ2-7, the V gene TRBV10-1; D is ambiguous. The CDR3 runs 12 residues. CDR1 and CDR2 from the germline V gene are WNHNN and SYGVQD (reference sequence). Trimming removed 2 bases from V and 9 bases from J, with 11 bases in between. DNA of the CDR3: TGCGCCAGCAGTGAGCATCGAGGCGGGCAGTACTTC. This translates into CASSEHRGGQYF.

The rearrangement joins TRBV20-1 to TRBJ2-7, with D perhaps matching TRBD1 (6 bases). The germline V gene encodes CDR1 DFQATT and CDR2 SNEGSKA (reference sequence). V was pared by 6 bases and J by 4 bases, with 19 bases between. CDR3 length: 14 residues. The CDR3 bases are TGCAGTGCGCATACACAGGGATGGGGATACGAGCAGTACTTC. Translated, it gives CSAHTQGWGYEQYF.

V gene TRBV27 combines with J gene TRBJ2-7; tentatively, D is TRBD2 (6 bases). The CDR3 loop spans 14 amino acids. V was shortened by 7 bases and J by 3 bases, with 16 bases between the two germline ends. Germline V gene data show CDR1 as MNHEY and CDR2 as SMNVEV (reference sequence). The CDR3 protein is CASMSLARRYEQYF. The CDR3 bases are TGTGCCAGCATGTCCCTAGCGCGTCGCTACGAGCAGTACTTC.

This clonotype was observed a single time. The chain combines TRBV20-1 with TRBJ2-2; D call uncertain. Germline CDR1 reads DFQATT; CDR2 reads SNEGSKA (reference sequence). CDR3 length: 14 amino acids. V dropped 2 bases and J dropped 6 bases, with 13 bases sitting between them. The CDR3 DNA follows: TGCAGTGCTAGAAAGTTGCGAGGCCCCGGGGAGCTGTTTTTT. It codes for CSARKLRGPGELFF.

The rearrangement links TRBV7-9 to TRBJ2-7; weak D call: TRBD1 (6 bases). This CDR3 is 13 amino acids long. Germline V gene sequence: CDR1 SEHNR, CDR2 FQNEAQ (reference sequence). The germline V and J ends were trimmed by 2 bases and 3 bases, with 8 bases remaining between them. CDR3 nucleotides: TGTGCCAGCAGCTTATTGACAGGCTACGAGCAGTACTTC. This gives the protein CASSLLTGYEQYF.

The chain carries TRBV6-1 and TRBJ1-2, with D uncertain. Per the germline V gene, CDR1 is MNHNS and CDR2 is SASEGT. The CDR3 is 13 residues long. Trimming shortened V by 2 bases and J by 11 bases, and 15 bases separated the two germline ends. CDR3 DNA sequence: TGTGCCAGCAGTGAATGGGCCCTTGGGAGGTACACCTTC. As protein: CASSEWALGRYTF.

Only a few counts were recorded for this clonotype. This chain links TRBV6-1 with TRBJ1-1; 7 nucleotides align to TRBD1. The CDR3 is 14 residues long. From germline, CDR1 is MNHNS and CDR2 SASEGT. V shed 5 bases and J 3 bases; nucleotides not matched to a gene: 6. The CDR3 loop reads CASSTSQGDTEAFF. In DNA, the CDR3 is TGTGCCAGCAGTACAAGCCAGGGGGACACTGAAGCTTTCTTT.

The V and J genes are TRBV15 and TRBJ2-4, with D possibly being TRBD2 (5 bases). Germline V gene data show CDR1 as LNHNV and CDR2 as YYDKDF (reference sequence). Trimming removed 0 bases from V and 16 bases from J, with 19 bases in between. The length of the CDR3 is 14 residues. In DNA, the CDR3 is TGTGCCACCAGCAGAGATATGGGAGAACAGATAGCTTACTTC. Protein: CATSRDMGEQIAYF.

CDR3 in amino acids: CASSPRASVLFEQYF. The CDR3 DNA reads as TGTGCCAGCAGTCCCCGGGCCTCGGTTCTGTTTGAGCAGTACTTC. The chain employs TRBV27 and TRBJ2-7; D gene uncertain. In germline, CDR1 is MNHEY, CDR2 SMNVEV (reference sequence). V was pared by 5 bases and J by 7 bases, with 21 bases between. The CDR3 loop spans 15 amino acids.

The rearrangement links TRBV11-2 to TRBJ2-3; tentative D call: TRBD2 (5 bases). The CDR3 sequence is 14 residues long. V lost 0 bases to trimming and J lost 5 bases, with 9 bases between them. Germline V gene sequence: CDR1 SGHAT, CDR2 FQNNGV. In nucleotides, the CDR3 is TGTGCCAGCAGCTTAGATCTTGAGGGAGATACGCAGTATTTT. This sequence encodes CASSLDLEGDTQYF. The entire variable domain, with the rest obtained from reference TRBV11-2 and TRBJ2-3, is as follows: EAGVAQSPRYKIIEKRQSVAFWCNPISGHATLYWYQQILGQGPKLLIQFQNNGVVDDSQLPKDRFSAERLKGVDSTLKIQPAKLEDSAVYLCASSLDLEGDTQYFGPGTRLTVL.